What follows are 17 T cell receptor beta chains derived from one specimen sequenced in a study of control samples from healthy donors and cancer patients. Sequenced by immunoSEQ multiplex PCR; TCRdb stores in-frame clones only, minus some. The sample shows about 55,000 clones, 88% of them seen only once. Sequencing used blood. The receptors originated from a man in his forties or fifties in good health.

The chain carries TRBV7-2 and TRBJ2-3; tentatively, D is TRBD1 (5 bases). CDR1 SGHTA and CDR2 FQGNSA come from the germline V gene. The CDR3 runs 13 residues. V was shortened by 3 bases and J by 3 bases, with 7 bases between the two germline ends. This CDR3 reads CASSLGPTDTQYF. The CDR3 region has the DNA TGTGCCAGCAGCTTGGGGCCGACAGATACGCAGTATTTT. The full variable domain, rest sourced from reference TRBV7-2 and TRBJ2-3, is GAGVSQSPSNKVTEKGKDVELRCDPISGHTALYWYRQSLGQGLEFLIYFQGNSAPDKSGLPSDRFSAERTGGSVSTLTIQRTQQEDSAVYLCASSLGPTDTQYFGPGTRLTVL.

This chain connects TRBV6-5 to TRBJ1-1, with D possibly TRBD1 on 5 matching bases. Trimming stripped 0 bases from V and 2 bases from J, with 13 bases between. Germline V gene lookup returns CDR1 MNHEY and CDR2 SVGAGI. The CDR3 loop spans 16 amino acids. CDR3 DNA sequence: TGTGCCAGCAGTTACTCGAGCAGGGAGCGTAACACTGAAGCTTTCTTT. This gives the protein CASSYSSRERNTEAFF.

This clone was observed a handful of times. Written as DNA, the CDR3 is TGTGCCAGTTCCCGGACTAGCGGGAGGAACGAGCAGTACTTC. It encodes CASSRTSGRNEQYF. This chain uses TRBV19 with TRBJ2-7, with TRBD2 matching 14 bases. Germline CDR1 is LNHDA and CDR2 is SQIVND (reference sequence). The V segment lost 8 bases and the J segment 5 bases; nucleotides outside the gene matches: 5. The CDR3 length is 14 residues.

The CDR3 DNA follows: TGTGCCTGGAGTGCCCCACCGGGATTTCAGTACTTC. It translates to CAWSAPPGFQYF. V gene TRBV30 combines with J gene TRBJ2-4, with D tentatively TRBD2 (5 bases). CDR3 size: 12 residues. Trimming pared 1 base from V and 11 bases from J, leaving 12 bases between. Germline V gives CDR1 GTSNPN, CDR2 SVGIG (reference sequence).

The chain joins TRBV28 to TRBJ2-3, with D perhaps TRBD2 (5 bases). Germline CDR1 and CDR2: MDHEN and SYDVKM. The CDR3 is made up of 16 amino acids. V shed 3 bases and J shed 4 bases, with 17 bases lying between them. The CDR3 DNA reads as TGTGCCAGCAGTTTGGGCGGGTTGGCCCTCCCAGATACGCAGTATTTT. As protein: CASSLGGLALPDTQYF.

The chain couples TRBV27 to TRBJ2-1, with 9 positions matching TRBD1. Germline CDR1 is MNHEY and CDR2 is SMNVEV (reference sequence). The CDR3 sequence is 16 residues long. J gave up 9 bases and V 4 bases, and 13 bases lay outside the gene matches. In DNA, the CDR3 is TGTGCCAGCAGTTCCCCGGCCGGGACAGGGAGTCTTGAGCAGTTCTTC. Protein sequence: CASSSPAGTGSLEQFF.

The CDR3 reads CASSTNRGANEKLFF. The CDR3 nucleotides are TGTGCCAGCAGCACCAACAGGGGAGCTAATGAAAAACTGTTTTTT. The chain joins TRBV5-6 to TRBJ1-4; TRBD1 aligns across 7 bases. This CDR3 has 15 residues. Germline V gives CDR1 SGHDT, CDR2 YYEEEE. The J segment lost 3 bases and the V segment lost 4 bases, leaving 6 bases of the junction unmatched.

This clone was found a few times. The rearrangement uses TRBV28 and TRBJ1-1; 10 bases are a match to TRBD1. CDR1 and CDR2 from the germline V gene are MDHEN and SYDVKM. The CDR3 has 16 residues. J gave up 3 bases and V 7 bases, and 11 bases lay outside the gene matches. The CDR3 sequence: CASIPTGGSLYTEAFF. In DNA, the CDR3 is TGTGCCAGCATTCCGACAGGGGGCAGCTTATACACTGAAGCTTTCTTT.

V and J are TRBV29-1 and TRBJ2-3; 9 positions match TRBD2. V gave up 2 bases and J gave up 3 bases; unmatched junction bases: 3. The CDR3 contains 14 residues. Looked up from germline, CDR1 is SQVTM and CDR2 is ANQGSEA. The CDR3 reads CSVELAGGTDTQYF. The CDR3 region has the DNA TGCAGCGTTGAACTGGCGGGAGGGACAGATACGCAGTATTTT.

The chain carries TRBV3-1 (or the pseudogene TRBV3-2) and TRBJ2-7; D possibly matches TRBD1 or TRBD2 (5 bases each). Per the germline V gene, CDR1 is LGHDT and CDR2 is YNNKEL (reference sequence). The CDR3 spans 17 residues. The V and J ends lost 4 bases and 0 bases respectively, with 19 bases between them. This chain's CDR3 is CASSLPHEGRSSYEQYF. In nucleotides, the CDR3 is TGTGCCAGCAGCCTACCTCACGAGGGACGGAGCTCCTACGAGCAGTACTTC.

The CDR3 nucleotides read TGTGCCAGCCGGGACCTGGGATATTCACCCCTCCACTTT. This translates into CASRDLGYSPLHF. The rearrangement links TRBV19 to TRBJ1-6; TRBD1 might be the D (5 bases). In germline, CDR1 is LNHDA, CDR2 SQIVND (reference sequence). V was shortened by 9 bases and J by 8 bases, with 14 bases between the two germline ends. This CDR3 contains 13 residues.

This clone has a handful of counts. This chain joins TRBV7-2 and TRBJ2-2; 9 nucleotides line up with TRBD1. CDR3 size: 14 residues. V dropped 5 bases and J dropped 6; count of bases not matched to a gene: 4. The germline gives CDR1 SGHTA, CDR2 FQGNSA. CDR3 nucleotides: TGTGCCAGCAGCCAACAGGGGGCAGCCGGGGAGCTGTTTTTT. The encoded protein is CASSQQGAAGELFF.

The chain has TRBV20-1 and TRBJ2-3; no definite D call. V was shortened by 0 bases and J by 7 bases, with 5 bases between the two germline ends. From germline, CDR1 is DFQATT and CDR2 SNEGSKA (reference sequence). The CDR3 totals 11 residues. The CDR3, as DNA: TGCAGTGCTAGAGACTCGTATACGCAGTATTTT. Its protein is CSARDSYTQYF.

For the CDR3, the DNA is TGTGCCAGCAGCCAAGCCGCAGATACGCAGTATTTT. This codes for CASSQAADTQYF. The rearrangement joins TRBV3-1 (or the pseudogene TRBV3-2) to TRBJ2-3; unclear D gene. Trimming left V 1 base short and J 4 bases short, with 3 bases between. The CDR3 loop spans 12 amino acids. The germline V gene encodes CDR1 LGHDT and CDR2 YNNKEL (reference sequence).

The chain uses TRBV30 and TRBJ1-2; 9 nucleotides agree with TRBD1. Looked up from germline, CDR1 is GTSNPN and CDR2 is SVGIG (reference sequence). The J segment lost 8 bases and the V segment lost 2 bases, leaving 9 bases of the junction unmatched. The CDR3 has 14 residues. The CDR3 nucleotides read TGTGCCTGGAGTTCTACAGGGGGCCTAGGGGGCTACACCTTC. Its translation: CAWSSTGGLGGYTF. The variable domain in full, completed from reference TRBV30 and TRBJ1-2, reads SQTIHQWPATLVQPVGSPLSLECTVEGTSNPNLYWYRQAAGRGLQLLFYSVGIGQISSEVPQNLSASRPQDRQFILSSKKLLLSDSGFYLCAWSSTGGLGGYTFGSGTRLTVV.

V usage is TRBV19 and J usage is TRBJ1-4; no clear D gene. The CDR3 runs to 14 residues. With 6 bases removed from V and 0 bases from J, the gap between germline ends came to 8 bases. Germline CDR1 reads LNHDA; CDR2 reads SQIVND (reference sequence). The CDR3 is CASRNQATNEKLFF. The CDR3 DNA follows: TGTGCCAGTAGGAATCAGGCAACTAATGAAAAACTGTTTTTT.

This clone is labeled medium-sized (0.01 to 0.1%). The chain employs TRBV6-6 and TRBJ1-2; 9 bases are shared with TRBD1. The CDR3 spans 14 residues. The J segment lost 5 bases and the V segment lost 6 bases, leaving 7 bases of the junction unmatched. Germline assignment: CDR1 MNHNY and CDR2 SVGAGI (reference sequence). In nucleotides, the CDR3 is TGTGCCAGCAGGGGGGGACAGGGAATATATGGCTACACCTTC. The encoded protein is CASRGGQGIYGYTF.